The 18 T cell receptor beta chains below all came from one sample that was sequenced in a study of spatial heterogeneity in lung cancer (dated 2019 in TCRdb). The intended sense of this specimen's time point label: sample taken at primary tumor resection. Whole RNA extracted from tumor and nontumor lung tissue, or from cryopreserved PBMC samples, was used for TCR sequencing without cell sorting. Libraries were built with 5' RACE. The run used a NextSeq 500. In TCRdb, the public reads were trimmed at Q25 with fastp and aligned with MiXCR, with productive beta chains retained. A single entry per CDR3 protein holds the most common genes and DNA from its merged rows. This sample holds about 26,000 distinct CDR3 sequences; 9.5% to 15% were observed only once. The ten largest account for roughly 25% of the sample. The sequences come from PBMCs, collected at surgery. The receptors were sampled from a female donor with early-stage non-small cell lung cancer.

This clonotype was observed at least ten times. J is TRBJ2-2 and V is TRBV29-1; TRBD2 agrees at 9 bases. CDR1 and CDR2 from the germline V gene are SQVTM and ANQGSEA. CDR3 length: 14 amino acids. The junction had 7 bases not matched to a gene; V was cut back by 7 bases and J by 4 bases. The CDR3 spells CSALAGGFTGELFF. The CDR3 coding sequence is TGCAGCGCCTTGGCGGGAGGGTTCACCGGGGAGCTGTTTTTT.

This clonotype was recorded at least ten times. The rearrangement uses TRBV5-8 and TRBJ2-6; D remains ambiguous. This CDR3 region has 16 residues. V was clipped by 6 bases and J by 0 bases, with 13 bases between them. Per the germline V gene, CDR1 is SGHTS and CDR2 is YDEGEE. The DNA of the CDR3 is TGTGCCAGCACCCCCCGACAAGCCTCTGGGGCCAACGTCCTGACTTTC. Translated: CASTPRQASGANVLTF.

This clonotype showed up many times. The V gene is TRBV27, the J gene TRBJ2-6; no reliable D call. CDR3 length equals 16 residues. Per the germline V gene, CDR1 is MNHEY and CDR2 is SMNVEV (reference sequence). Trimming shortened V by 6 bases and J by 0 bases, and 12 bases separated the two germline ends. The CDR3 region is CASRVQWDSGANVLTF. The DNA for the CDR3 is TGTGCCAGCAGGGTTCAGTGGGACTCTGGGGCCAACGTCCTGACTTTC.

This clonotype was detected only a few times. The chain joins TRBV6-5 to TRBJ2-7; 7 positions match TRBD1. Germline CDR1 reads MNHEY; CDR2 reads SVGAGI. J gave up 0 bases and V 0 bases, and 17 bases lay outside the gene matches. The CDR3 sequence is 20 residues long. The CDR3 bases are TGTGCCAGCAGTTACTCGATAGGTATGGTGGGACGGGACAGCTCCTACGAGCAGTACTTC. It yields the protein CASSYSIGMVGRDSSYEQYF.

There are many counts of this clonotype. This rearrangement joins TRBV9 to TRBJ1-5; 10 nucleotides match TRBD1. CDR3 size: 15 residues. Trimming cost V 7 bases and J 4 bases; bases outside gene matches: 8. CDR1 SGDLS and CDR2 YYNGEE come from the germline V gene. CDR3 protein: CASGLGQGENQPQHF. DNA for the CDR3: TGTGCCAGCGGCTTAGGACAGGGGGAGAATCAGCCCCAGCATTTT.

There are many counts of this clonotype. The chain carries TRBV7-9 and TRBJ1-2; a weak D match, TRBD1 (6 bases). The germline V and J ends were trimmed by 5 bases and 7 bases, with 8 bases remaining between them. The CDR3 is made up of 11 amino acids. Germline lookup yields CDR1 SEHNR and CDR2 FQNEAQ (reference sequence). CDR3 in DNA: TGTGCCAGCAGCGTACAGGGTGGCTACACCTTC. Protein product: CASSVQGGYTF.

This clonotype was seen ten or more times. The chain is built from TRBV3-1 and TRBJ2-7, with D uncertain. Trimming removed 2 bases at V and 1 base at J, with 9 bases between. The CDR3 covers 14 residues. Germline CDR1 and CDR2: LGHDT and YNNKEL (reference sequence). In DNA, the CDR3 is TGTGCCAGCAGCCAAAATCGTGATTCCTACGAGCAGTACTTC. Protein product: CASSQNRDSYEQYF.

Details on this clonotype: A much larger clone sits a single nucleotide away, making a read error possible. The chain links TRBV18 to TRBJ2-2; D unresolved. This CDR3 comprises 15 residues. Germline V gene lookup returns CDR1 KGHSH and CDR2 LQKENI. The CDR3 DNA is TGTGTCAGCTCACCGAGTGACATAGGTGGCGGGGAGCTGTTTTTT. It translates to CVSSPSDIGGGELFF. The full variable domain, rest sourced from reference TRBV18 and TRBJ2-2, is NAGVMQNPRHLVRRRGQEARLRCSPMKGHSHVYWYRQLPEEGLKFMVYLQKENIIDESGMPKERFSAEFPKEGPSILRIQQVVRGDSAAYFCVSSPSDIGGGELFFGEGSRLTVL.

This clonotype was recorded many times. In DNA, the CDR3 is TGTGCCAGTAGGGTCGGCCGGACAGCGGGTTATCAGCCCCAGCATTTT. Translating gives CASRVGRTAGYQPQHF. This sequence joins TRBV19 and TRBJ1-5; maybe TRBD1 (6 bases). CDR1 and CDR2 from the germline V gene are LNHDA and SQIVND (reference sequence). V lost 6 bases and J 5 bases, leaving 20 bases between the germline ends. The CDR3 contains 16 residues. The whole variable domain, filled in from reference TRBV19 and TRBJ1-5, reads DGGITQSPKYLFRKEGQNVTLSCEQNLNHDAMYWYRQDPGQGLRLIYYSQIVNDFQKGDIAEGYSVSREKKESFPLTVTSAQKNPTAFYLCASRVGRTAGYQPQHFGDGTRLSIL.

This clonotype came up many times. The V gene is TRBV4-1, the J gene TRBJ2-2, with D possibly TRBD2 on 6 matching bases. The V gene's germline CDR1 is MGHRA and CDR2 YSYEKL. The CDR3 loop spans 15 amino acids. The V gene lost 9 bases and the J gene lost 7 bases, with 21 bases spanning the gap. In DNA, the CDR3 is TGCGCCAGTGGGGGGTCCAGATCCAGTGACGGGGAGCTGTTTTTT. As protein: CASGGSRSSDGELFF.

In this sample, this clonotype turned up many times. V gene TRBV28 combines with J gene TRBJ2-7; D is perhaps TRBD1 or TRBD2 (5 bases each). The CDR3 is 12 residues long. Germline CDR1 reads MDHEN; CDR2 reads SYDVKM. Deletions cut 10 bases from V and 2 bases from J, with 12 bases between. The CDR3 here is CATTRGPYEQYF. CDR3 nucleotide sequence: TGTGCCACAACGAGGGGCCCCTACGAGCAGTACTTC.

This clonotype appeared many times. V gene TRBV4-3 combines with J gene TRBJ2-1, with 10 positions matching TRBD1. V lost 3 bases to trimming and J lost 8 bases; unmatched junction nucleotides: 10. This CDR3 spans 16 amino acids. CDR1 and CDR2 (germline): LGHNA, YSLEER. The CDR3 is CASSQEDRGALDEQFF. The CDR3 coding sequence is TGCGCCAGCAGCCAGGAGGACAGGGGGGCCTTGGATGAGCAGTTCTTC.

This clonotype ranks as medium-sized (0.01 to 0.1%). The V call is TRBV24-1, the J call TRBJ2-5; 11 bases line up with TRBD2. Germline lookup yields CDR1 KGHDR and CDR2 SFDVKD. CDR3 length equals 16 residues. Unmatched junction bases numbered 4, after V lost 4 bases and J lost 1 base. DNA for the CDR3: TGTGCCACCAGTGACCCCGGGACTAGCGGCCAAGAGACCCAGTACTTC. Amino acids: CATSDPGTSGQETQYF.

Worth noting for this clonotype: At one end, the junction sequence differs from germline, possibly due to a read error. The rearrangement uses TRBV6-1 and TRBJ2-7, with 11 bases matching TRBD2. There are 14 residues in the CDR3. CDR1 is MNHNS, CDR2 SASEGT, per germline. CDR3 sequence: CVSIEGLAVYEQYF. CDR3 nucleotides: TGTGTCAGCATAGAGGGACTAGCGGTCTACGAGCAGTACTTC.

This clonotype was counted many times. The rearrangement links TRBV7-2 to TRBJ2-1, with D possibly TRBD2 on 5 matching bases. Germline loops: CDR1 SGHTA, CDR2 FQGNSA. This CDR3 comprises 14 residues. V dropped 0 bases and J dropped 9 bases, with 12 bases sitting between them. Written as DNA, the CDR3 is TGTGCCAGCAGCTTAGCGTCCGGGGTAGGTGAGCAGTTCTTC. This encodes CASSLASGVGEQFF.

This clonotype was recorded many times. The chain has TRBV11-2 and TRBJ1-1; no firm D call. Trimming removed 1 base from V and 7 bases from J, with 7 bases in between. CDR1 and CDR2 from the germline V gene are SGHAT and FQNNGV. The CDR3 loop spans 12 amino acids. In DNA, the CDR3 is TGTGCCAGCAGCTTAGGGTTTGGTGAAGCTTTCTTT. Translating gives CASSLGFGEAFF.

This chain links TRBV3-1 with TRBJ2-2, with D possibly being TRBD1 or TRBD2 (6 bases each). Trimming took off 1 base at V and 5 bases at J, with 11 bases between the two ends. From germline, CDR1 is LGHDT and CDR2 YNNKEL (reference sequence). The CDR3 sequence is 15 residues long. Written as DNA, the CDR3 is TGTGCCAGCAGCCAAGTCGGGGGCGAAACCGGGGAGCTGTTTTTT. This codes for CASSQVGGETGELFF. Looking up the rest from reference TRBV3-1 and TRBJ2-2 gives the full variable domain: DTAVSQTPKYLVTQMGNDKSIKCEQNLGHDTMYWYKQDSKKFLKIMFSYNNKELIINETVPNRFSPKSPDKAHLNLHINSLELGDSAVYFCASSQVGGETGELFFGEGSRLTVL.

This clonotype has at least ten counts. The chain employs TRBV27 and TRBJ2-1, with D perhaps TRBD1 (6 bases). The V gene lost 5 bases and the J gene lost 5 bases, with 19 bases spanning the gap. The CDR3 covers 16 residues. Germline CDR1 is MNHEY and CDR2 is SMNVEV (reference sequence). As DNA, the CDR3 is TGTGCCAGCAGTCGTACAGGGACCCTAGGAGACAATGAGCAGTTCTTC. This gives the protein CASSRTGTLGDNEQFF.